This T cell receptor beta chain was documented in a study of blood T cells in healthy people across ages. Overall study results and limits: Older age coincided with a roughly linear decline in TCR beta diversity per million T cells. Diversity of TCR beta correlated strongly with naive T cell percentage. PBMCs went unsorted, and a conclusive naive versus antigen-experienced comparison was therefore prevented.

On this clonotype itself: Its antigen is unidentified.

The length of the CDR3 is 15 residues. Trimming shortened V by 0 bases and J by 7 bases, and 16 bases separated the two germline ends. Germline CDR1 reads LGHNA; CDR2 reads YSLEER. PCR was performed a second time for about 7 to 11 cycles using a sample-barcoded 5' primer and a J-beta primer mix. A single record per CDR3 protein comes from TCRdb applying MiXCR to the 5' RACE reads. The sample holds about a million distinct CDR3 sequences, roughly two fifths seen once. The chain is built from TRBV4-3 and TRBJ2-7; D unclear. The TCR comes from a man younger than 35 in good health. Source material: blood. As DNA, the CDR3 is TGCGCCAGCAGCCAAGACGCTCAGAACTACAATGAGCAGTACTTC. Translated: CASSQDAQNYNEQYF.